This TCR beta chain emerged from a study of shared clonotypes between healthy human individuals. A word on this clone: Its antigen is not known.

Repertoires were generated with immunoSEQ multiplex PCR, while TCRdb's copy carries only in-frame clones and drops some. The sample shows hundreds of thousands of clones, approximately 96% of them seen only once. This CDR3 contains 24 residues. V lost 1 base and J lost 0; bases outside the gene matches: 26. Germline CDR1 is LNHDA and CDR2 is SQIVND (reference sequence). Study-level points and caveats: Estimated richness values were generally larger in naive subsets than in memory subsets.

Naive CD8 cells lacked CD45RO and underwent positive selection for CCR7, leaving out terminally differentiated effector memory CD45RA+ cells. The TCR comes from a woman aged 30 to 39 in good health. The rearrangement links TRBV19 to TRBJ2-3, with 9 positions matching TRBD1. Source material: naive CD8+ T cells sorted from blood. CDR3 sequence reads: CASSIVGGDRATLYHVTSTDTQYF. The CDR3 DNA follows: TGTGCCAGTAGTATAGTGGGGGGGGACAGGGCAACGCTTTACCATGTTACTAGCACAGATACGCAGTATTTT.